The 6 T cell receptor beta chains listed next were all sequenced from one sample in a study of T cell changes during pregnancy in multiple sclerosis. Generated by immunoSEQ multiplex PCR, the TCRdb table keeps only in-frame clones and is missing some. The sample yields around 51,000 clones, around 93% seen once. The sample here was peripheral blood, taken in the second trimester of pregnancy. These receptor sequences come from a female donor with multiple sclerosis, enrolled in a pregnancy study.

This chain joins TRBV5-4 and TRBJ2-7; D is perhaps TRBD1 (6 bases). Germline loops: CDR1 SGHNT, CDR2 YYREEE (reference sequence). Trimming removed 1 base at V and 7 bases at J, with 27 bases between. CDR3 size: 18 residues. The CDR3 DNA reads TGTGCCAGCAGCTTGTACAAAATGGCAGGGGATTTCCCCGGGGAGCAGTACTTC. It yields the protein CASSLYKMAGDFPGEQYF. The entire variable domain, with the rest obtained from reference TRBV5-4 and TRBJ2-7, is as follows: ETGVTQSPTHLIKTRGQQVTLRCSSQSGHNTVSWYQQALGQGPQFIFQYYREEENGRGNFPPRFSGLQFPNYSSELNVNALELDDSALYLCASSLYKMAGDFPGEQYFGPGTRLTVT.

The chain combines TRBV7-2 with TRBJ1-3; 10 positions agree with TRBD1. The CDR3 has 17 residues. Germline CDR1 is SGHTA and CDR2 is FQGNSA. V was clipped by 1 base and J by 9 bases; unmatched bases: 12. This CDR3 is CASSLGVTGQGPITIYF. CDR3 nucleotide sequence: TGTGCCAGCAGCTTAGGTGTTACGGGACAGGGGCCAATCACCATATATTTT.

This clone was observed a single time. The genes are TRBV6-5 and TRBJ2-3; the D gene is possibly TRBD1 (6 bases). The V gene's germline CDR1 is MNHEY and CDR2 SVGAGI. V lost 7 bases and J lost 2, with 16 bases in between. The CDR3 is 15 amino acids. The CDR3 protein is CASTKTGSHTDTQYF. The CDR3 DNA reads TGTGCCAGCACCAAGACAGGAAGCCACACAGATACGCAGTATTTT.

The chain is built from TRBV19 and TRBJ1-2; possibly TRBD1 for D (6 bases). The CDR3 contains 13 residues. Trimming removed 5 bases from V and 2 bases from J, with 9 bases in between. Germline V gene sequence: CDR1 LNHDA, CDR2 SQIVND (reference sequence). The CDR3 sequence: CASSRTENYGYTF. The CDR3 nucleotides read TGTGCCAGTAGTCGGACAGAGAACTATGGCTACACCTTC. The full variable domain, with the rest looked up from reference TRBV19 and TRBJ1-2, is DGGITQSPKYLFRKEGQNVTLSCEQNLNHDAMYWYRQDPGQGLRLIYYSQIVNDFQKGDIAEGYSVSREKKESFPLTVTSAQKNPTAFYLCASSRTENYGYTFGSGTRLTVV.

This chain links TRBV27 with TRBJ1-2; 9 positions agree with TRBD1. The germline V gene has CDR1 MNHEY and CDR2 SMNVEV (reference sequence). This CDR3 region has 15 residues. Unmatched junction bases numbered 9, after V lost 5 bases and J lost 5 bases. The CDR3 spells CASSKHGTGIYGYTF. CDR3 in DNA: TGTGCCAGCAGTAAACACGGGACAGGGATATATGGCTACACCTTC.

This chain uses TRBV5-4 with TRBJ2-5; tentative D call: TRBD2 (6 bases). Trimming took off 1 base at V and 1 base at J, with 14 bases between the two ends. The CDR3 runs to 16 residues. CDR1 and CDR2 from the germline V gene are SGHNT and YYREEE (reference sequence). The chain's CDR3 is CASSLIGGGPQETQYF. The CDR3 DNA reads TGTGCCAGCAGCTTGATCGGGGGAGGACCCCAAGAGACCCAGTACTTC.